This TCR beta chain is drawn from a study of blood T cell repertoires in COVID-19. The CDR3 is 15 amino acids. Germline V gene data show CDR1 as SEHNR and CDR2 as FQNEAQ (reference sequence). The junction had 5 bases not matched to a gene; V was cut back by 1 base and J by 4 bases. This clone has only one observation. Before they entered the study, exposed participants had met a COVID-19 case within 2 weeks. Repertoires were generated with immunoSEQ multiplex PCR, while TCRdb's copy carries only in-frame clones and drops some. The repertoire has some 290,000 clones, roughly 90% of them found once; the top ten carry roughly 3.9%.

This sequence was found in a woman under 40 who had been exposed to COVID-19. The chain is built from TRBV7-9 and TRBJ2-5; 8 bases align to TRBD1. The source material was PBMCs or T cells enriched from blood (not recorded which). CDR3 nucleotide sequence: TGTGCCAGCAGCTTAGTCGGACAGGGTAGAGAGACCCAGTACTTC. Amino acids: CASSLVGQGRETQYF.